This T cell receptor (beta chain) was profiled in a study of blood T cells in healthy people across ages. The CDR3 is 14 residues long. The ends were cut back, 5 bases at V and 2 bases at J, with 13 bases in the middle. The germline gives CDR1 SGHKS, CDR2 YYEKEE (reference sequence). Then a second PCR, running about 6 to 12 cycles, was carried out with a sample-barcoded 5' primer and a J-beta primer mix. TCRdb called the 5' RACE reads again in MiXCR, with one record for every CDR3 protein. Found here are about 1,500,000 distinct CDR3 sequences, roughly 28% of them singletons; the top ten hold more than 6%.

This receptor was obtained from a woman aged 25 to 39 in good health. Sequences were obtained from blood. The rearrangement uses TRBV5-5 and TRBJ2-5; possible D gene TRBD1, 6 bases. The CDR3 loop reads CASRYTGIQETQYF. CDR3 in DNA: TGTGCCAGCAGATATACAGGGATTCAAGAGACCCAGTACTTC.